The 23 T cell receptor beta chains reported below all come from one sample, sequenced in a study of shared clonotypes between healthy human individuals. Sequenced by immunoSEQ multiplex PCR; TCRdb stores in-frame clones only, minus some. The sample lists about 680,000 clones; 74% were seen once. The sequencing sample was made of memory CD4+ T cells sorted from blood. This sample's subset: CD45RA-negative fraction. Source of these receptors: a woman aged 30 to 39 in good health.

This sequence joins TRBV5-4 and TRBJ1-4; D gene ambiguous. Germline CDR1 is SGHNT and CDR2 is YYREEE (reference sequence). Trimming took off 1 base at V and 2 bases at J, with 6 bases between the two ends. The CDR3 covers 14 residues. CDR3 coding DNA: TGTGCCAGCAGCTTGCGAGGTACTAATGAAAAACTGTTTTTT. As protein: CASSLRGTNEKLFF.

This rearrangement joins TRBV28 to TRBJ1-2; 8 bases line up with TRBD1. Germline lookup yields CDR1 MDHEN and CDR2 SYDVKM. CDR3 length: 13 amino acids. V was clipped by 10 bases and J by 5 bases; unmatched bases: 9. DNA for the CDR3: TGTGCCACCGACTACAGGGGGTCTTATGGCTACACCTTC. Residues: CATDYRGSYGYTF.

V and J are TRBV7-2 and TRBJ2-3, with 12 bases matching TRBD1. The trim removed 11 bases at V and 6 bases at J, leaving 9 bases unmatched. This CDR3 region has 14 residues. Germline lookup yields CDR1 SGHTA and CDR2 FQGNSA. In nucleotides, the CDR3 is TGTGCCGCAGCCAGGGACAGGGGGCGTGATACGCAGTATTTT. Residues: CAAARDRGRDTQYF.

The V call is TRBV5-1, the J call TRBJ2-1, with 8 positions matching TRBD2. Trimming cost V 1 base and J 8 bases; bases outside gene matches: 8. Germline-derived CDR1 and CDR2 are SGHRS and YFSETQ. This CDR3 has 15 residues. The CDR3 coding sequence is TGCGCCAGCAGCTTGTCGAGCGGGAGTCGAGATGAGCAGTTCTTC. Translation gives CASSLSSGSRDEQFF. Full variable domain (rest looked up from reference TRBV5-1 and TRBJ2-1): KAGVTQTPRYLIKTRGQQVTLSCSPISGHRSVSWYQQTPGQGLQFLFEYFSETQRNKGNFPGRFSGRQFSNSRSEMNVSTLELGDSALYLCASSLSSGSRDEQFFGPGTRLTVL.

The chain has TRBV19 and TRBJ1-4; D perhaps matches TRBD1 (6 bases). Germline V gives CDR1 LNHDA, CDR2 SQIVND (reference sequence). The germline V and J ends were trimmed by 6 bases and 8 bases, with 13 bases remaining between them. The CDR3 loop spans 13 amino acids. In DNA, the CDR3 is TGTGCCAGTAGGCTGGACAGTCGAGAAAAACTGTTTTTT. Translated, it gives CASRLDSREKLFF.

The V call is TRBV28, the J call TRBJ2-6; TRBD1 matches 9 bases. This CDR3 has 18 residues. Germline V gives CDR1 MDHEN, CDR2 SYDVKM. V was pared by 5 bases and J by 3 bases, with 11 bases of the junction left unmatched. The CDR3 DNA is TGTGCCAGCAGTAGAGATCGGGACAGGGTGTTTGGGGCCAACGTCCTGACTTTC. It translates to CASSRDRDRVFGANVLTF.

The rearrangement links TRBV7-9 to TRBJ1-5, with D unresolved. The germline CDR1 and CDR2 sequences are SEHNR and FQNEAQ (reference sequence). V was shortened by 5 bases and J by 7 bases, with 9 bases between the two germline ends. The CDR3 covers 12 residues. CDR3: CASSKSGQPQHF. In DNA form, the CDR3 reads TGTGCCAGCAGCAAATCCGGCCAGCCCCAGCATTTT.

This rearrangement joins TRBV18 to TRBJ2-2; a possible D gene is TRBD1 (5 bases). Germline V CDR1 and CDR2: KGHSH, LQKENI. This CDR3 region has 16 residues. Trimming cost V 8 bases and J 2 bases, with 18 bases left between them. The CDR3 is CASPTFQGANTGELFF. Written as DNA, the CDR3 is TGTGCCAGCCCTACCTTTCAGGGCGCCAACACCGGGGAGCTGTTTTTT.

The gene calls are TRBV5-8 and TRBJ2-5; 8 nucleotides agree with TRBD1. CDR3 length: 15 residues. The trim removed 4 bases at V and 2 bases at J, leaving 7 bases unmatched. Germline V gene sequence: CDR1 SGHTS, CDR2 YDEGEE. CDR3: CASSRTGTGQETQYF. Here the CDR3 DNA reads TGTGCCAGCAGCCGAACCGGGACAGGTCAAGAGACCCAGTACTTC.

For this clone: The identical CDR3 is also encoded by other nucleotide sequences in the sample. The rearrangement uses TRBV4-2 and TRBJ1-4; possibly TRBD1 for D (6 bases). CDR1 and CDR2 (germline): LGHNA, YNFKEQ. V was shortened by 0 bases and J by 5 bases, with 10 bases between the two germline ends. CDR3 length equals 15 residues. CDR3: CASSQDRQVNEKLFF. The CDR3 DNA sequence: TGTGCCAGCAGCCAAGATAGACAGGTGAATGAAAAACTGTTTTTT.

V is TRBV5-8 and J is TRBJ2-4; D is possibly TRBD2 (6 bases). Germline CDR1 reads SGHTS; CDR2 reads YDEGEE. V was clipped by 2 bases and J by 2 bases, with 8 bases between them. The CDR3 length is 14 residues. Written as DNA, the CDR3 is TGTGCCAGCAGCTTTCGGGGGTCCAAAAACATTCAGTACTTC. Translating it yields CASSFRGSKNIQYF.

J is TRBJ1-5 and V is TRBV10-3; D remains unclear. Germline values: CDR1 ENHRY, CDR2 SYGVKD. Trimming took 9 bases from V and 1 from J, leaving 7 bases between them. This CDR3 comprises 12 residues. CDR3 amino acids: CAIQGSNQPQHF. Here the CDR3 DNA reads TGTGCCATTCAAGGGAGCAATCAGCCCCAGCATTTT.

The V call is TRBV6-1, the J call TRBJ2-2; no firm D call. This CDR3 comprises 14 residues. V lost 0 bases to trimming and J lost 7 bases, with 9 bases between them. Germline V CDR1 and CDR2: MNHNS, SASEGT. CDR3 DNA: TGTGCCAGCAGTGAAGCCCTTAGTCTCGGGGAGCTGTTTTTT. Translated, it gives CASSEALSLGELFF.

This rearrangement joins TRBV19 to TRBJ1-5; D is unclear. In germline, CDR1 is LNHDA, CDR2 SQIVND (reference sequence). The CDR3 has 14 amino acids. Deletions cut 6 bases from V and 3 bases from J, with 12 bases between. CDR3 amino acids: CASSPQRLNQPQHF. The CDR3 coding sequence is TGTGCCAGTAGCCCGCAGAGGCTCAATCAGCCCCAGCATTTT.

CDR3 region: CASSQDTGQGYETQYF. As DNA, the CDR3 is TGTGCCAGCAGCCAAGATACGGGACAGGGATACGAGACCCAGTACTTC. This chain links TRBV4-2 with TRBJ2-5, with 9 bases matching TRBD1. The junction had 7 bases not matched to a gene; V was cut back by 0 bases and J by 5 bases. The germline gives CDR1 LGHNA, CDR2 YNFKEQ. The CDR3 contains 16 residues.

This chain uses TRBV7-2 with TRBJ2-3; D tentatively reads TRBD1 or TRBD2 (6 bases each). The CDR3 has 17 amino acids. Germline V lookup: CDR1 SGHTA, CDR2 FQGNSA. With 0 bases removed from V and 4 bases from J, the gap between germline ends came to 17 bases. For the CDR3, the DNA is TGTGCCAGCAGCTTAGCACAGACGAGGGGGGCCTCAGATACGCAGTATTTT. Translation gives CASSLAQTRGASDTQYF. The entire variable domain, with the rest obtained from reference TRBV7-2 and TRBJ2-3, is as follows: GAGVSQSPSNKVTEKGKDVELRCDPISGHTALYWYRQSLGQGLEFLIYFQGNSAPDKSGLPSDRFSAERTGGSVSTLTIQRTQQEDSAVYLCASSLAQTRGASDTQYFGPGTRLTVL.

Many counts were recorded for this clone. The rearrangement joins TRBV14 to TRBJ2-2; 7 positions agree with TRBD2. This CDR3 has 15 residues. V lost 1 base and J lost 6; bases outside the gene matches: 5. Germline V lookup: CDR1 SGHDN, CDR2 FVKESK. Here the CDR3 DNA reads TGTGCCAGCAGCCAAGTTTATCGGGGGGCCGGGGAGCTGTTTTTT. Residues: CASSQVYRGAGELFF. Using reference TRBV14 and TRBJ2-2 for the parts outside the CDR3, the full variable domain is EAGVTQFPSHSVIEKGQTVTLRCDPISGHDNLYWYRRVMGKEIKFLLHFVKESKQDESGMPNNRFLAERTGGTYSTLKVQPAELEDSGVYFCASSQVYRGAGELFFGEGSRLTVL.

The CDR3 bases are TGTGCCAGCAGCCCTGGGGGACTAGCGCTATACGAGCAGTACTTC. Its translation: CASSPGGLALYEQYF. The rearrangement uses TRBV28 and TRBJ2-7; TRBD2 agrees at 10 bases. Germline V gives CDR1 MDHEN, CDR2 SYDVKM. J gave up 4 bases and V 6 bases, and 9 bases lay outside the gene matches. The CDR3 spans 15 residues.

V usage is TRBV11-3 and J usage is TRBJ2-7, with unresolved D. The assigned J gene may be wrong: the sequence end matches TRBJ2-5 better. CDR1 is SGHNT, CDR2 YENEEA, per germline. The CDR3 covers 13 residues. The DNA for the CDR3 is TGTGCCAGCAGCCTAACCAGTGTGGAGACCCAGTACTTC. It is translated as CASSLTSVETQYF.

J is TRBJ1-1 and V is TRBV6-6; the D gene is possibly TRBD1 (5 bases). In germline, CDR1 is MNHNY, CDR2 SVGAGI (reference sequence). Trimming stripped 2 bases from V and 6 bases from J, with 19 bases between. CDR3 size: 16 residues. The CDR3 DNA follows: TGTGCCAGCAGTTACGCCTCCGGGGGGGTAGCGGCTGAAGCTTTCTTT. Its translation: CASSYASGGVAAEAFF.

The gene calls are TRBV2 and TRBJ1-5; D might be TRBD1 (6 bases). The CDR3 consists of 15 residues. Deletions cut 2 bases from V and 4 bases from J, with 12 bases between. CDR1 is SNHLY and CDR2 is FYNNEI in the germline V gene. CDR3 bases: TGTGCCAGCAGTGAAACCAGGGGAGGAAATCAGCCCCAGCATTTT. Translating it yields CASSETRGGNQPQHF.

V and J are TRBV11-2 and TRBJ1-2; 7 bases are a match to TRBD1. This CDR3 spans 15 amino acids. Germline trimming cut 0 bases from V and 7 bases from J; bases unmatched to any gene: 8. Germline V gene lookup returns CDR1 SGHAT and CDR2 FQNNGV. The chain's CDR3 is CASSLETGSLSGYTF. The CDR3 coding sequence is TGTGCCAGCAGCTTAGAGACAGGGTCTCTTTCTGGCTACACCTTC.

The rearrangement joins TRBV4-1 to TRBJ1-5, with D hard to call. CDR3 length: 17 amino acids. The germline gives CDR1 MGHRA, CDR2 YSYEKL. Trimming cost V 0 bases and J 6 bases, with 18 bases left between them. This CDR3 reads CASSQDLWPIPAQPQHF. In nucleotides, the CDR3 is TGCGCCAGCAGCCAAGATCTGTGGCCGATTCCCGCTCAGCCCCAGCATTTT.